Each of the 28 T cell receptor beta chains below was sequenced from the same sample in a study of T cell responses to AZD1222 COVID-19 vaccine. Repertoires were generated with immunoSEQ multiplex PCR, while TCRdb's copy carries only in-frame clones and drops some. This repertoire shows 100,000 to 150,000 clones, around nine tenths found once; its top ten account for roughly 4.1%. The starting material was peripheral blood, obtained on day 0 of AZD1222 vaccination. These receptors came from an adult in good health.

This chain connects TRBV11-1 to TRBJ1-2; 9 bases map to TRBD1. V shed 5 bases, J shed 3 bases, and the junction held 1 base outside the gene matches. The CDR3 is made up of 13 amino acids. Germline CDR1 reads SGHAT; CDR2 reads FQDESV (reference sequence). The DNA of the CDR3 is TGTGCCAGCAGCCGGACAGGGGACTATGGCTACACCTTC. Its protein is CASSRTGDYGYTF.

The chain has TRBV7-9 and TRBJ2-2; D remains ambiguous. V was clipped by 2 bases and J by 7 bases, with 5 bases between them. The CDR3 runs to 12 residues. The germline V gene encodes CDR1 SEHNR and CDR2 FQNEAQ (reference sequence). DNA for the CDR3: TGTGCCAGCAGCTTACTTGTCGGGGAGCTGTTTTTT. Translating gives CASSLLVGELFF.

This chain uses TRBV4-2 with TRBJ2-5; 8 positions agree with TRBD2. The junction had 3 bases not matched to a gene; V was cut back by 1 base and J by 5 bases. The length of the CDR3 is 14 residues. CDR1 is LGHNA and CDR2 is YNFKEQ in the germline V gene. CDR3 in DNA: TGTGCCAGCAGCCAAGGGACTAGCCTGGAGACCCAGTACTTC. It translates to CASSQGTSLETQYF.

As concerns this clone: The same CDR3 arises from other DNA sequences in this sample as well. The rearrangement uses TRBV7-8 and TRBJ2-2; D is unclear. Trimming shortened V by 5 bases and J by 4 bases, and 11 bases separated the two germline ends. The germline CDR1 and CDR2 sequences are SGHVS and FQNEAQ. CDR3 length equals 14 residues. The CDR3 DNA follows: TGTGCCAGCAGCCTATCAGTCGGCACCGGGGAGCTGTTTTTT. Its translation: CASSLSVGTGELFF.

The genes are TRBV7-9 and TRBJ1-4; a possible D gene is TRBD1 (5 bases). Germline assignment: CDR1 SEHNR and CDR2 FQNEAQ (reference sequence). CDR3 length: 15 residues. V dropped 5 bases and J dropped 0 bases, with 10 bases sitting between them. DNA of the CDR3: TGTGCCAGCAGCGGGGGAGGAACAACTAATGAAAAACTGTTTTTT. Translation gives CASSGGGTTNEKLFF. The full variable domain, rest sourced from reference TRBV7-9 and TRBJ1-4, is DTGVSQNPRHKITKRGQNVTFRCDPISEHNRLYWYRQTLGQGPEFLTYFQNEAQLEKSRLLSDRFSAERPKGSFSTLEIQRTEQGDSAMYLCASSGGGTTNEKLFFGSGTQLSVL.

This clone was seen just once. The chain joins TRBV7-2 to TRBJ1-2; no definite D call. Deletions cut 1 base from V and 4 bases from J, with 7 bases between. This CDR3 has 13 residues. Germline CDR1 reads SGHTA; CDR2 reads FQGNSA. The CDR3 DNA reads TGTGCCAGCAGCTTAGGACGTGCCTATGGCTACACCTTC. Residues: CASSLGRAYGYTF.

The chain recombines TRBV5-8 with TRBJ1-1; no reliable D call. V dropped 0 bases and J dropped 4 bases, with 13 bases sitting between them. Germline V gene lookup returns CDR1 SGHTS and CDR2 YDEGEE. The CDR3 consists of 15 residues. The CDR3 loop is CASSLVWEGLTEAFF. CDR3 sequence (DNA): TGTGCCAGCAGCTTGGTCTGGGAGGGTCTCACTGAAGCTTTCTTT.

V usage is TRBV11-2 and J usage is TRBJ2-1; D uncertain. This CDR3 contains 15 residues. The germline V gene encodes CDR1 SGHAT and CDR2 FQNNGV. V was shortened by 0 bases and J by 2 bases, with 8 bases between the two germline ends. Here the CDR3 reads CASSLDLHAYNEQFF. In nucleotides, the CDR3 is TGTGCCAGCAGCTTAGATTTACACGCCTACAATGAGCAGTTCTTC.

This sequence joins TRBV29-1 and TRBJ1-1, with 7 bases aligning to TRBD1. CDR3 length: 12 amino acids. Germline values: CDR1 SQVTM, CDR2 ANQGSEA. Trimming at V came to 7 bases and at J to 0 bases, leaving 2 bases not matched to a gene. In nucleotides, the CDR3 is TGCAGCGCCGGACAGGTGAACACTGAAGCTTTCTTT. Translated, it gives CSAGQVNTEAFF.

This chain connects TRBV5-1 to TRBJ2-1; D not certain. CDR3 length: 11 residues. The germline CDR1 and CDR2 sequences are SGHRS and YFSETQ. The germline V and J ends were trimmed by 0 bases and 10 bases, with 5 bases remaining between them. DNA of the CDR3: TGCGCCAGCAGCTTGGGGGCCGAGCAGTTCTTC. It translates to CASSLGAEQFF.

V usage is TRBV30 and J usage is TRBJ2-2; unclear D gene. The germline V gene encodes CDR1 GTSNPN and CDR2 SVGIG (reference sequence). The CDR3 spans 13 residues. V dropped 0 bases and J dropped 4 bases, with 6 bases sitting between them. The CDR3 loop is CAWSVQSTGELFF. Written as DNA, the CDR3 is TGTGCCTGGAGTGTACAAAGCACCGGGGAGCTGTTTTTT.

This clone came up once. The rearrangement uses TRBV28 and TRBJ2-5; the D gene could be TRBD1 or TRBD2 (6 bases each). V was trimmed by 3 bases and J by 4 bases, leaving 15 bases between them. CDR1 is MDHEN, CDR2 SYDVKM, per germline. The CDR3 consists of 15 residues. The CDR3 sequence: CASSLVRGRGETQYF. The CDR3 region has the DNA TGTGCCAGCAGTTTGGTCCGGGGGCGAGGAGAGACCCAGTACTTC. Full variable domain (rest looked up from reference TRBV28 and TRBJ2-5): DVKVTQSSRYLVKRTGEKVFLECVQDMDHENMFWYRQDPGLGLRLIYFSYDVKMKEKGDIPEGYSVSREKKERFSLILESASTNQTSMYLCASSLVRGRGETQYFGPGTRLLVL.

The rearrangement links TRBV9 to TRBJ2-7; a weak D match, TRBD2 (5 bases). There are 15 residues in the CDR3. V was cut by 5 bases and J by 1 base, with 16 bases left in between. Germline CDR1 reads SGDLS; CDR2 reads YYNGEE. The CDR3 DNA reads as TGTGCCAGCAGTGGGGAGTCAGTGTTATCCTACGAGCAGTACTTC. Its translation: CASSGESVLSYEQYF.

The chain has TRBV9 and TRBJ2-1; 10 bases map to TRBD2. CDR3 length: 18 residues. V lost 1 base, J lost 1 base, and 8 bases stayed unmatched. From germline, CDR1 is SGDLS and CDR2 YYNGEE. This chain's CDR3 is CASSVLSGGARSYNEQFF. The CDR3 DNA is TGTGCCAGCAGCGTATTGAGCGGGGGGGCCAGGTCCTACAATGAGCAGTTCTTC.

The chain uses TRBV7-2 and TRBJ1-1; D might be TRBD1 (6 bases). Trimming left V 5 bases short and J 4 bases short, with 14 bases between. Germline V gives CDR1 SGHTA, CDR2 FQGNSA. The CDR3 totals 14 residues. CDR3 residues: CASSPLGQFTEAFF. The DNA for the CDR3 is TGTGCCAGCAGCCCGCTAGGACAGTTCACTGAAGCTTTCTTT.

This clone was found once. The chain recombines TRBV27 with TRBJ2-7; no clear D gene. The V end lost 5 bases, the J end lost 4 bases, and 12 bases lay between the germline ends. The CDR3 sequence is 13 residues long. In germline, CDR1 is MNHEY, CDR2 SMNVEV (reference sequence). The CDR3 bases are TGTGCCAGCAGTGAGCCCCCCAGGTACGAGCAGTACTTC. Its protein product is CASSEPPRYEQYF.

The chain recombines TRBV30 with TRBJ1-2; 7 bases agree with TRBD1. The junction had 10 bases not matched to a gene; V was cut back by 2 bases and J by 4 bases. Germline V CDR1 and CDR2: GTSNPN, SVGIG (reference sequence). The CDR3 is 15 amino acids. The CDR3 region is CAWSQHDRARYGYTF. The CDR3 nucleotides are TGTGCCTGGAGTCAGCACGACAGGGCTCGCTATGGCTACACCTTC.

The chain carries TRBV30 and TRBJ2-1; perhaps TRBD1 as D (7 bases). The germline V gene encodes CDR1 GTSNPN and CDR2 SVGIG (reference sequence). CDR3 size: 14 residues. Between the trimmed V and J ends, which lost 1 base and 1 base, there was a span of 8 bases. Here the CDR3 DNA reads TGTGCCTGGAGTGCAGGGGGGTCCTACAATGAGCAGTTCTTC. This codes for CAWSAGGSYNEQFF.

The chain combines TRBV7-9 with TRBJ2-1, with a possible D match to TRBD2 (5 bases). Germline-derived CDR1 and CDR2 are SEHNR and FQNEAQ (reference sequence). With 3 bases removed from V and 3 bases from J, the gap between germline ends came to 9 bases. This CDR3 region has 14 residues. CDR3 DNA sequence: TGTGCCAGCAGCTTTGTCGGGAACTACAATGAGCAGTTCTTC. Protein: CASSFVGNYNEQFF.

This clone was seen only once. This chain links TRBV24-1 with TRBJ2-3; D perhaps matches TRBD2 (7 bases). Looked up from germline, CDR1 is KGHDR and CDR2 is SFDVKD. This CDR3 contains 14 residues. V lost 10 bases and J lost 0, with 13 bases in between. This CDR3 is CATGRGLSTDTQYF. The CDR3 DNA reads TGTGCCACGGGCAGGGGACTAAGCACAGATACGCAGTATTTT.

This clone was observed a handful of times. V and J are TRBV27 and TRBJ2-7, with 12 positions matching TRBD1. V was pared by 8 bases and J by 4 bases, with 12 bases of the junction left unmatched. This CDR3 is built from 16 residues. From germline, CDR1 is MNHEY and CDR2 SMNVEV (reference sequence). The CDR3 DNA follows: TGTGCCAGCCGGGACAGGGGGCGGAGCGGGGGGTACGAGCAGTACTTC. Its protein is CASRDRGRSGGYEQYF.

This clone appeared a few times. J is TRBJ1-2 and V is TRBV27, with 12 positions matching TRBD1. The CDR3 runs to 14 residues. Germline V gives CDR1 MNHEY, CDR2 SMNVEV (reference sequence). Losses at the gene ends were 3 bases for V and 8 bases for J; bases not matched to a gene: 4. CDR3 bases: TGTGCCAGCAGTTTTGGGACAGGGGGCTGGGGCTACACCTTC. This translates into CASSFGTGGWGYTF.

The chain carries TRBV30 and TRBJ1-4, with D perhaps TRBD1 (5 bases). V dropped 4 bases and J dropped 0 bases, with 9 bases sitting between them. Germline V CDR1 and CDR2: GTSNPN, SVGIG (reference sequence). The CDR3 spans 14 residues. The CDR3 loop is CAWNRQTTNEKLFF. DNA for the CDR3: TGTGCCTGGAACCGACAGACAACTAATGAAAAACTGTTTTTT.

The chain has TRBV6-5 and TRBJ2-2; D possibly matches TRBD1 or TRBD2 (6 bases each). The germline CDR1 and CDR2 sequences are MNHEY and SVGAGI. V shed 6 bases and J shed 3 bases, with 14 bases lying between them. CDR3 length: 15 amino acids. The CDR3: CASRGLGGHTGELFF. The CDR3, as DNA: TGTGCCAGCAGAGGGCTGGGGGGCCACACCGGGGAGCTGTTTTTT.

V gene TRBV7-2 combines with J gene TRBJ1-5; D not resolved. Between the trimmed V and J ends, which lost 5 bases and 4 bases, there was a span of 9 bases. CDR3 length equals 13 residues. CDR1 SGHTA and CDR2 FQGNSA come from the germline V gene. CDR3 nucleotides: TGTGCCAGCAGCCCAAATAATAATCAGCCCCAGCATTTT. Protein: CASSPNNNQPQHF.

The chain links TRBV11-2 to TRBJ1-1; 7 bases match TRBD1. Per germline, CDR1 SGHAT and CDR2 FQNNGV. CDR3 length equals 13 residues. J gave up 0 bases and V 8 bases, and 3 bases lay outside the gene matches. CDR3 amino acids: CASGGQLNTEAFF. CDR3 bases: TGTGCCAGCGGGGGACAGCTGAACACTGAAGCTTTCTTT. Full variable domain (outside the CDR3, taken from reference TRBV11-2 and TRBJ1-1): EAGVAQSPRYKIIEKRQSVAFWCNPISGHATLYWYQQILGQGPKLLIQFQNNGVVDDSQLPKDRFSAERLKGVDSTLKIQPAKLEDSAVYLCASGGQLNTEAFFGQGTRLTVV.

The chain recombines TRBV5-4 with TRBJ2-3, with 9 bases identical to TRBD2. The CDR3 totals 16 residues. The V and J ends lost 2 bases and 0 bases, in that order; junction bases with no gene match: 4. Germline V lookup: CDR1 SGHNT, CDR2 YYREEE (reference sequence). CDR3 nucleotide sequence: TGTGCCAGCAGCTTCGTTGCGGGGGGGAGCACAGATACGCAGTATTTT. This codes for CASSFVAGGSTDTQYF.

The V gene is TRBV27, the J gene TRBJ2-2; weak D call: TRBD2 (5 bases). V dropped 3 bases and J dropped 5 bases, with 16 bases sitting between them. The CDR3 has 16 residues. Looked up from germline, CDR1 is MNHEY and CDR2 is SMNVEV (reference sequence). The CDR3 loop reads CASSFTRDLLTGELFF. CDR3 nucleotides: TGTGCCAGCAGTTTCACTAGAGATCTCCTTACCGGGGAGCTGTTTTTT.